This T cell receptor beta chain stems from a study of cytomegalovirus exposure and HLA in healthy donors. Findings and caveats of the study: Researchers catalogued 160 or so TCR beta chains as cytomegalovirus-associated. Presence/absence analysis assumed near-uniform sequencing depth across donors.

In the case of this clone: Its antigen remains unidentified.

PCR primers comprised 60 Vbeta and 13 Jbeta primers. Sequenced by immunoSEQ multiplex PCR; TCRdb stores in-frame clones only, minus some. The sample contains 80,000 or so clones, around 70% of which appear only once. Sequenced: PBMCs. The TCR sequence derives from a middle-aged woman in good health and CMV-seropositive.

CDR3 in amino acids: CASSVGQRDSPLHF. In DNA, the CDR3 is TGTGCCAGCAGCGTAGGACAGCGGGATTCACCCCTCCACTTT. The gene calls are TRBV9 and TRBJ1-6; perhaps TRBD1 as D (5 bases). This CDR3 is 14 amino acids long. The V and J ends lost 0 bases and 8 bases respectively, with 9 bases between them. Germline V gene data show CDR1 as SGDLS and CDR2 as YYNGEE.